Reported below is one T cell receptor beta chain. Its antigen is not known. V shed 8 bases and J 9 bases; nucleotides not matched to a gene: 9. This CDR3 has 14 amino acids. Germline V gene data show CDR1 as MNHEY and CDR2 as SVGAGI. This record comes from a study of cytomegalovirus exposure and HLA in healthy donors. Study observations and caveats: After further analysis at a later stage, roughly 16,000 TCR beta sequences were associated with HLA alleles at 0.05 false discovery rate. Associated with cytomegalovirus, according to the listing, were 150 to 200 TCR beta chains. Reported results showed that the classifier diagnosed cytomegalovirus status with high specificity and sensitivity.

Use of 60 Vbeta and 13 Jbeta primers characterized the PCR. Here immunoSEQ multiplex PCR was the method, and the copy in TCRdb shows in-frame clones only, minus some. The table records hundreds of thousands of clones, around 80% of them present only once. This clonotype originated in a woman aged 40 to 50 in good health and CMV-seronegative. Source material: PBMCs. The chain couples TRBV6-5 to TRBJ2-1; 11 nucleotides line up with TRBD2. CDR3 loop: CASGYSGGAGEQFF. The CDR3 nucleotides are TGTGCCAGCGGGTATAGCGGGGGGGCTGGTGAGCAGTTCTTC.